The 30 T cell receptor beta chains reported below all come from one sample, sequenced in a study of CD8 T cells in ankylosing spondylitis. Whole-study findings and limits: Made up of about eight highly homologous variants, a TCR beta motif appeared characteristic of ankylosing spondylitis blood.

For these TCRs, the target antigens are not known. TCRdb used MiXCR to reprocess the 5' RACE reads, holding one entry per CDR3 protein. Among about 90,000 distinct CDR3 sequences listed, about 8.3% were seen once. Sequenced sample: blood, either unsorted or a sorted T cell fraction (not recorded which). These receptors all come from a male donor with ankylosing spondylitis.

Regarding this clonotype: This may arise from a read error, as a much more abundant clone is one base away. The chain employs TRBV25-1 and TRBJ2-1; 12 bases fit TRBD2. Germline assignment: CDR1 MGHDK and CDR2 SYGVNS. The CDR3 is made up of 15 amino acids. The CDR3 DNA follows: TGTGCCAGCAGTGAATACCTAGCGGGAGGGGGTGAGCAGGTCTTC. Amino acids: CASSEYLAGGGEQVF. Full variable domain (outside the CDR3, taken from reference TRBV25-1 and TRBJ2-1): EADIYQTPRYLVIGTGKKITLECSQTMGHDKMYWYQQDPGMELHLIHYSYGVNSTEKGDLSSESTVSRIRTEHFPLTLESARPSHTSQYLCASSEYLAGGGEQVFGPGTRLTVL.

This clonotype occurred many times. This chain uses TRBV25-1 with TRBJ1-1, with D possibly matching TRBD1 (5 bases). CDR1 and CDR2 from the germline V gene are MGHDK and SYGVNS. The CDR3 extends over 15 amino acids. V was clipped by 2 bases and J by 6 bases, with 16 bases between them. CDR3 DNA: TGTGCCAGCAGTGAAGGGGGTGGTGGGAGTCCTGAAGCTTTCTTT. It codes for CASSEGGGGSPEAFF.

This clonotype has just a few counts. The V call is TRBV11-2, the J call TRBJ1-1; D might be TRBD1 (5 bases). The germline gives CDR1 SGHAT, CDR2 FQNNGV. The length of the CDR3 is 11 residues. Between the trimmed V and J ends, which lost 6 bases and 11 bases, there was a span of 13 bases. CDR3 region: CASRTVGEAFF. The DNA for the CDR3 is TGTGCCAGCAGGACAGTGGGTGAGGCTTTCTTT.

The chain is built from TRBV11-2 and TRBJ2-7; TRBD2 matches 10 bases. The J segment lost 2 bases and the V segment lost 4 bases, leaving 5 bases of the junction unmatched. Germline loops: CDR1 SGHAT, CDR2 FQNNGV. CDR3 length: 15 residues. The CDR3 nucleotides read TGTGCCAGCAGCTATGGACTAGCGGATGCCTACGAGCAGTACGTC. Translation gives CASSYGLADAYEQYV.

This clonotype was observed many times. This chain joins TRBV3-1 and TRBJ2-7; D remains ambiguous. Germline V gene data show CDR1 as LGHDT and CDR2 as YNNKEL (reference sequence). Trimming stripped 4 bases from V and 3 bases from J, with 10 bases between. This CDR3 comprises 13 residues. The CDR3 DNA sequence: TGTGCCAGCAGCCCCTACGATCACTACGAGCAGTACTTC. Translated: CASSPYDHYEQYF.

This clonotype was recorded many times. V gene TRBV3-1 combines with J gene TRBJ2-2, with D perhaps assigned TRBD1 or TRBD2 (5 bases each). Trimming stripped 0 bases from V and 7 bases from J, with 12 bases between. CDR1 is LGHDT, CDR2 YNNKEL, per germline (reference sequence). The CDR3 consists of 15 residues. The CDR3 region has the DNA TGTGCCAGCAGCCAAGATCTGGGGGAGAGCGGGGAGCTGTTTTTT. Its protein is CASSQDLGESGELFF.

The J gene is TRBJ2-1, the V gene TRBV3-1; 10 bases map to TRBD2. The germline CDR1 and CDR2 sequences are LGHDT and YNNKEL (reference sequence). Losses at the gene ends were 5 bases for V and 4 bases for J; bases not matched to a gene: 8. The CDR3 covers 16 residues. The CDR3 is CASSFAGTSDYNEQFF. Written as DNA, the CDR3 is TGTGCCAGCAGCTTCGCCGGGACTAGCGATTACAATGAGCAGTTCTTC.

At least ten counts were recorded for this clonotype. The V and J genes are TRBV10-3 and TRBJ2-7, with 12 bases that match TRBD2. Trimming removed 0 bases from V and 3 bases from J; junction bases left unmatched: 6. From germline, CDR1 is ENHRY and CDR2 SYGVKD. CDR3 length: 17 residues. CDR3 nucleotides: TGTGCCATCAGTGAGTCGAAACTAGCGGGAGGTAGCTACGAGCAGTACGTC. Residues: CAISESKLAGGSYEQYV.

This clonotype occurred many times. The chain recombines TRBV5-6 with TRBJ2-1; 10 bases agree with TRBD2. The V gene end was trimmed by 4 bases and the J gene end by 8 bases; junction bases not matched to a gene: 6. The CDR3 is made up of 14 amino acids. Germline CDR1 SGHDT, CDR2 YYEEEE. CDR3 in DNA: TGTGCCAGCAGCCCCGGGACTAGCGTGTATGAGCAGTTCTTC. This gives the protein CASSPGTSVYEQFF.

This clonotype was detected only a few times. The chain links TRBV12-3 or TRBV12-4 to TRBJ1-3; D is undetermined. Trimming removed 3 bases from V and 0 bases from J, with 12 bases in between. CDR3 length: 16 amino acids. The CDR3 sequence is CASSFGFAGSGNTIYF. The DNA for the CDR3 is TGTGCCAGCAGTTTTGGCTTTGCAGGCTCTGGAAACACCATATATTTT.

Comments on this clonotype: A much more abundant neighbour one base away suggests this may be a read error. V gene TRBV6-4 combines with J gene TRBJ2-5, with 7 bases fitting TRBD1. There are 13 residues in the CDR3. Germline V gene data show CDR1 as MRHNA and CDR2 as SNTAGT. The CDR3 DNA reads as TGTGACAGCGCAAAGGGGGCCGAGGAGACCCAGTACTTC. It yields the protein CDSAKGAEETQYF.

This chain uses TRBV29-1 with TRBJ2-7; 10 nucleotides line up with TRBD1. Germline CDR1 and CDR2: SQVTM and ANQGSEA. With V trimmed by 0 bases and J by 3 bases, 5 bases remained unmatched. This CDR3 region has 15 residues. As DNA, the CDR3 is TGCAGCGTTGAAGACCCCGGGGACAGGGGCTACGAGCAGTACTTC. Encoded protein: CSVEDPGDRGYEQYF.

This clonotype appeared a few times. The V gene is TRBV6-4, the J gene TRBJ2-3; 12 bases align to TRBD2. The CDR3 is made up of 17 amino acids. After removal of 3 bases from V and 5 bases from J, the junction contained 9 bases not matched to a gene. CDR1 and CDR2 from the germline V gene are MRHNA and SNTAGT. Written as DNA, the CDR3 is TGTGCCAGCAGTGAGACTAGCGGGAGTACCCTGGGAGATACGCAGTATTTT. This sequence encodes CASSETSGSTLGDTQYF.

This clonotype was seen only a few times. The V gene is TRBV11-3, the J gene TRBJ2-7, with D uncertain. The CDR3 totals 14 residues. V was trimmed by 0 bases and J by 2 bases, leaving 8 bases between them. Germline CDR1 is SGHNT and CDR2 is YENEEA. The CDR3, as DNA: TGTGCCAGCAGCTTAGATCTACCACCCTACGAGCAGTACGTC. Its protein product is CASSLDLPPYEQYV.

A few counts support this clonotype. The chain joins TRBV4-2 to TRBJ2-1; 7 nucleotides align to TRBD1. Germline CDR1 and CDR2: LGHNA and YNFKEQ. CDR3 length: 16 amino acids. Losses at the gene ends were 0 bases for V and 15 bases for J; bases not matched to a gene: 17. CDR3 residues: CASSQDKGAVTTPGFF. As DNA, the CDR3 is TGTGCCAGCAGCCAAGATAAGGGGGCGGTTACTACCCCGGGGTTCTTC.

This clonotype was recorded at least ten times. This chain connects TRBV20-1 to TRBJ1-5, with unresolved D. CDR1 DFQATT and CDR2 SNEGSKA come from the germline V gene (reference sequence). V dropped 0 bases and J dropped 3 bases, with 6 bases sitting between them. CDR3 length: 13 residues. CDR3 DNA: TGCAGTGCTAGAGAGGCTTTCAATCAGCCCCAGCATTTT. It specifies CSAREAFNQPQHF.

The chain employs TRBV4-2 and TRBJ2-1, with TRBD2 as a possible D gene (6 bases). The CDR3 contains 17 residues. Germline CDR1 is LGHNA and CDR2 is YNFKEQ. V lost 0 bases to trimming and J lost 0 bases, with 12 bases between them. CDR3 loop: CASSQDHIGSSYNEQFF. CDR3 DNA: TGTGCCAGCAGCCAAGATCATATCGGGAGCTCCTACAATGAGCAGTTCTTC.

This clonotype was counted ten times or more. The rearrangement joins TRBV29-1 to TRBJ2-3, with 9 bases that match TRBD1. The V segment lost 1 base and the J segment 4 bases; nucleotides outside the gene matches: 3. The germline gives CDR1 SQVTM, CDR2 ANQGSEA. This CDR3 has 14 amino acids. CDR3 DNA sequence: TGCAGCGTTGAAGGGGACAGGGAGGCAGATACGCAGTATTTT. Residues: CSVEGDREADTQYF.

This clonotype was observed a few times. J is TRBJ2-7 and V is TRBV7-9; D remains unclear. V lost 7 bases and J lost 6, with 16 bases in between. The CDR3 has 13 amino acids. The germline CDR1 and CDR2 sequences are SEHNR and FQNEAQ (reference sequence). Here the CDR3 reads CASISGTRGEQYF. The CDR3 coding sequence is TGTGCCAGCATATCAGGCACCAGAGGCGAGCAGTACTTC.

V is TRBV20-1 and J is TRBJ1-1; D gene uncertain. This CDR3 comprises 10 residues. Trimming stripped 6 bases from V and 10 bases from J, with 12 bases between. From germline, CDR1 is DFQATT and CDR2 SNEGSKA (reference sequence). Written as DNA, the CDR3 is TGCAGTGCCAGACCACCCCGAGCTTTCTTT. As protein: CSARPPRAFF.

This clonotype came up a few times. This chain joins TRBV7-6 and TRBJ2-5; D is possibly TRBD2 (5 bases). Germline loops: CDR1 SGHVS, CDR2 FNYEAQ. V lost 3 bases and J 5 bases, leaving 13 bases between the germline ends. CDR3 length equals 14 residues. This CDR3 is CASSLSAGFETQYF. Here the CDR3 DNA reads TGTGCCAGCAGCTTGTCGGCGGGTTTCGAGACCCAGTACTTC.

The chain combines TRBV28 with TRBJ2-2, with TRBD2 identical over 9 bases. V gave up 5 bases and J gave up 7 bases; unmatched junction bases: 17. This CDR3 spans 18 amino acids. Germline V CDR1 and CDR2: MDHEN, SYDVKM. The CDR3 coding sequence is TGTGCCAGCAGTCCCCGCGGAGCGGGGGGACTCTGGATCGGGGAGCTGTTTTTT. Encoded protein: CASSPRGAGGLWIGELFF.

This clonotype was seen ten or more times. The chain combines TRBV27 with TRBJ2-7; 7 nucleotides agree with TRBD2. There are 15 residues in the CDR3. Germline loops: CDR1 MNHEY, CDR2 SMNVEV (reference sequence). With 2 bases clipped from V and 7 bases from J, the junction kept 11 bases outside the gene matches. The CDR3 DNA sequence: TGTGCCAGCAGTTTAACGGCCCGACTAGCTGGGGAGCAGTACGTC. Its translation is CASSLTARLAGEQYV.

V usage is TRBV30 and J usage is TRBJ2-3; D is ambiguous. The V gene lost 5 bases and the J gene lost 7 bases, with 10 bases spanning the gap. CDR3 length equals 11 residues. Germline CDR1 GTSNPN, CDR2 SVGIG (reference sequence). CDR3 nucleotides: TGTGCCTGGGCCCCCAGCTATACGCAGTATTTT. Protein: CAWAPSYTQYF.

There are a few counts of this clonotype. This sequence joins TRBV7-2 and TRBJ2-5; TRBD2 aligns across 11 bases. The length of the CDR3 is 19 residues. The germline V gene has CDR1 SGHTA and CDR2 FQGNSA. Trimming at V came to 0 bases and at J to 2 bases, leaving 11 bases not matched to a gene. Written as DNA, the CDR3 is TGTGCCAGCAGCTTAGCGTACGGACTAGCGGGTCGGCATCAAGAGACCCAGTACTTC. Its protein is CASSLAYGLAGRHQETQYF.

V and J are TRBV27 and TRBJ1-1, with TRBD1 identical over 11 bases. Per germline, CDR1 MNHEY and CDR2 SMNVEV (reference sequence). This CDR3 contains 17 residues. V shed 0 bases, J shed 0 bases, and the junction held 3 bases outside the gene matches. The CDR3 spells CASSLSGQGVMNTEAFF. CDR3 DNA: TGTGCCAGCAGTTTATCGGGACAGGGGGTAATGAACACTGAAGCTTTCTTT.

This sequence joins TRBV11-1 and TRBJ2-1, with D possibly matching TRBD2 (6 bases). The V and J ends lost 2 bases and 0 bases respectively, with 17 bases between them. From germline, CDR1 is SGHAT and CDR2 FQDESV (reference sequence). The CDR3 has 18 amino acids. The CDR3 loop is CASSLTRGAGSSYNEQFF. The CDR3 nucleotides are TGTGCCAGCAGCTTAACCCGAGGTGCGGGAAGCTCCTACAATGAGCAGTTCTTC.

This clonotype has a count of ten or more. The genes are TRBV7-8 and TRBJ2-7, with 7 bases aligning to TRBD2. CDR1 and CDR2 (germline): SGHVS, FQNEAQ. The CDR3 consists of 13 residues. V dropped 3 bases and J dropped 4; count of bases not matched to a gene: 3. CDR3 sequence (DNA): TGTGCCAGCAGCTTCTCTAGCGGATACGAGCAGTACGTC. The encoded protein is CASSFSSGYEQYV.

This clonotype was detected ten times or more. This sequence joins TRBV30 and TRBJ2-7; 7 bases match TRBD1. Germline CDR1 GTSNPN, CDR2 SVGIG (reference sequence). V trimming: 2 bases; J trimming: 5 bases; junction bases outside the gene matches: 9. This CDR3 spans 14 amino acids. CDR3 sequence: CAWSMTGNFDEQYF. CDR3 DNA: TGTGCCTGGAGTATGACAGGGAACTTCGACGAGCAGTACTTC.

Many counts were recorded for this clonotype. The V gene is TRBV27, the J gene TRBJ2-7; D gene uncertain. The CDR3 length is 13 residues. Trimming cost V 2 bases and J 0 bases, with 5 bases left between them. Germline values: CDR1 MNHEY, CDR2 SMNVEV (reference sequence). CDR3 DNA: TGTGCCAGCAGTTTAACGGGCTCCTACGAGCAGTACGTC. Translated, it gives CASSLTGSYEQYV.